This T cell receptor beta chain was identified during a study of T cell repertoires in cytomegalovirus infection. General study findings and limits: Cumulative frequency (of public TCR beta family members) identified carriers of CMV plus the relevant HLA.

Details on this clonotype: What it binds is unknown.

TCRdb called the reads again in MiXCR, with one record for every CDR3 protein. The table records around 500,000 distinct CDR3 sequences, about two fifths of them present only once. V was clipped by 2 bases and J by 5 bases; unmatched bases: 4. CDR3 length equals 15 residues. The germline V gene has CDR1 SGHTA and CDR2 FQGNSA. This receptor was taken from a human donor in good health (CMV status not recorded). Some clones in this sample may be carry-over from other donors' samples. J is TRBJ2-2 and V is TRBV7-2, with 8 bases identical to TRBD2. This sample comprised cultured PBMCs, obtained from culture after CMV antigen stimulation. The CDR3 DNA sequence: TGTGCCAGCAGCTTAAGGGGACTAGATACCGGGGAGCTGTTTTTT. It codes for CASSLRGLDTGELFF.